This TCR beta chain was recovered during a study of T cells in localized non-small cell lung cancer. Worth noting for this clone: Relative to the germline gene, one junction end is altered; a read error may explain this.

Profiling relied on immunoSEQ multiplex PCR, and the TCRdb table lists in-frame clones only, not all of them. There are about 78,000 clones in the sample; 84% occur only once, and about 2.7% lies in the top ten. The sequences come from peripheral blood, collected before any cancer treatment. The sequence derives from a man between 40 and 70 years old with stage I lung adenocarcinoma.

CDR3 in DNA: TGTGCCAGCAGTTACTCGAAACAGGGCTCCCACGAGCAGTACTTC. Its protein is CASSYSKQGSHEQYF. The chain combines TRBV6-5 with TRBJ2-7; a possible D gene is TRBD1 (6 bases). The CDR3 is 15 amino acids. Germline values: CDR1 MNHEY, CDR2 SVGAGI.